One sample yielded the 9 T cell receptor beta chains listed below, sequenced in a study of spatial heterogeneity in lung cancer. TCRdb re-called the 5' RACE reads with MiXCR, one entry per CDR3 protein. The table includes around 74,000 distinct CDR3 sequences, about 14% detected once. Time point noted: sample taken at primary tumor resection. TCRs were sequenced from unsorted whole RNA of tumor, nontumor lung or PBMC. The sequencing used PBMCs, collected at surgery. These TCRs come from a male donor with early-stage non-small cell lung cancer.

J is TRBJ1-2 and V is TRBV29-1, with 8 bases fitting TRBD1. V was clipped by 6 bases and J by 6 bases; unmatched bases: 12. Germline-derived CDR1 and CDR2 are SQVTM and ANQGSEA. The CDR3 has 14 amino acids. The CDR3: CSVSPGQVVHGYTF. For the CDR3, the DNA is TGCAGCGTGTCACCGGGACAGGTCGTCCATGGCTACACCTTC.

This clonotype was seen a handful of times. V is TRBV15 and J is TRBJ1-4, with D maybe TRBD1 (5 bases). V was pared by 1 base and J by 8 bases, with 14 bases between. In germline, CDR1 is LNHNV, CDR2 YYDKDF (reference sequence). The length of the CDR3 is 15 residues. The CDR3 protein is CATSRGGALKEKLFF. The CDR3 nucleotides read TGTGCCACCAGCAGAGGTGGGGCCCTTAAAGAAAAACTGTTTTTT. Variable domain in full (rest from reference TRBV15 and TRBJ1-4): DAMVIQNPRYQVTQFGKPVTLSCSQTLNHNVMYWYQQKSSQAPKLLFHYYDKDFNNEADTPDNFQSRRPNTSFCFLDIRSPGLGDTAMYLCATSRGGALKEKLFFGSGTQLSVL.

This clonotype was recorded a few times. The genes are TRBV20-1 and TRBJ2-1; 9 nucleotides agree with TRBD2. After removal of 2 bases from V and 5 bases from J, the junction contained 4 bases not matched to a gene. The germline V gene has CDR1 DFQATT and CDR2 SNEGSKA (reference sequence). This CDR3 spans 14 amino acids. The CDR3 nucleotides read TGCAGTGCTAGAAGACTAGCGGCTAACAATGAGCAGTTCTTC. Protein sequence: CSARRLAANNEQFF.

This clonotype appeared a few times. V usage is TRBV10-2 and J usage is TRBJ1-5; 12 bases map to TRBD1. V lost 6 bases, J lost 7 bases, and 13 bases stayed unmatched. The germline CDR1 and CDR2 sequences are WSHSY and SAAADI. CDR3 size: 17 residues. The CDR3 is CASSNRGTGGAWQPQHF. As DNA, the CDR3 is TGCGCCAGCAGCAATCGCGGGACAGGGGGCGCATGGCAGCCCCAGCATTTT.

This clonotype was detected ten times or more. In DNA form, the CDR3 reads TGTGCCAGCAGTCCCGGGCCGTACAATGAGCAGTTCTTC. Translation: CASSPGPYNEQFF. The chain joins TRBV28 to TRBJ2-1; no definite D call. The germline V gene encodes CDR1 MDHEN and CDR2 SYDVKM. There are 13 residues in the CDR3. Trimming removed 5 bases at V and 4 bases at J, with 9 bases between.

This clonotype has a count of ten or more. This chain links TRBV7-6 with TRBJ1-1, with 10 positions matching TRBD1. Per the germline V gene, CDR1 is SGHVS and CDR2 is FNYEAQ. J lost 7 bases, V lost 5 bases, and 7 bases had no gene match. The CDR3 has 14 residues. CDR3 amino acids: CASSAETGGYEAFF. In DNA form, the CDR3 reads TGTGCCAGCAGCGCTGAGACAGGGGGCTATGAAGCTTTCTTT.

V is TRBV5-4 and J is TRBJ1-2; TRBD1 agrees at 9 bases. The CDR3 has 14 residues. CDR1 and CDR2 (germline): SGHNT, YYREEE (reference sequence). J gave up 0 bases and V 10 bases, and 7 bases lay outside the gene matches. This chain's CDR3 is CAGSTGGANYGYTF. The CDR3 DNA reads TGTGCCGGATCTACAGGGGGCGCTAACTATGGCTACACCTTC. Supplemented by reference TRBV5-4 and TRBJ1-2, the full variable domain reads ETGVTQSPTHLIKTRGQQVTLRCSSQSGHNTVSWYQQALGQGPQFIFQYYREEENGRGNFPPRFSGLQFPNYSSELNVNALELDDSALYLCAGSTGGANYGYTFGSGTRLTVV.

This clonotype came up many times. J is TRBJ2-7 and V is TRBV21-1; the table's D call, TRBD2, was not checked against the DNA. TRBV21-1 is labeled a pseudogene. This CDR3 region has 12 residues. The CDR3 coding sequence is TGTGCCAGCAGCAGCGGGTACTACGAGCAGTACTTC. Encoded protein: CASSSGYYEQYF.

The V call is TRBV7-2, the J call TRBJ2-5; maybe TRBD1 (5 bases). In germline, CDR1 is SGHTA, CDR2 FQGNSA. V lost 5 bases, J lost 2 bases, and 12 bases lay in between. The CDR3 runs 14 residues. The CDR3 coding sequence is TGTGCCAGCAGCCCCCACAGGATTCAAGAGACCCAGTACTTC. It translates to CASSPHRIQETQYF.